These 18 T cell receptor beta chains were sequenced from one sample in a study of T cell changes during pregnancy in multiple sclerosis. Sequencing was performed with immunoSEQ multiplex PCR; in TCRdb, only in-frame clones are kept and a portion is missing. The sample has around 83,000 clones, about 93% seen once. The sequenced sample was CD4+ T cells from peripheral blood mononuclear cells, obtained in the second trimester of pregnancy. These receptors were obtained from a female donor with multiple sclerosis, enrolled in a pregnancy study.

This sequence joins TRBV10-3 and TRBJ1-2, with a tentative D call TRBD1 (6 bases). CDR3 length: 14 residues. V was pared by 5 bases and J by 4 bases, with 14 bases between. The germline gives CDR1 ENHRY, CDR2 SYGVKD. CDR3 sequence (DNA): TGTGCCATCAGTCCACAGGGTAAGGGCTATGGCTACACCTTC. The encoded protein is CAISPQGKGYGYTF.

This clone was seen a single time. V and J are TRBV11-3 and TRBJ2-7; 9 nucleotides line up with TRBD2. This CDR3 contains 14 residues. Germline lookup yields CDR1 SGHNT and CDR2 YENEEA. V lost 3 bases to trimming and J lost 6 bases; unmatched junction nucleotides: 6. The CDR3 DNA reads TGTGCCAGCAGCTTGGGGCTAGCGGGGATCGAGCAGTACTTC. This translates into CASSLGLAGIEQYF.

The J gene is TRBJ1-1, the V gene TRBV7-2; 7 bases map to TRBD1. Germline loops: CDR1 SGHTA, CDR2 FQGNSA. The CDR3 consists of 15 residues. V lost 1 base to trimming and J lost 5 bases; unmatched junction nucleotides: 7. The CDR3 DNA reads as TGTGCCAGCAGCTTAGTGGGTAGGGGGCAAACTGAAGCTTTCTTT. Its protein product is CASSLVGRGQTEAFF. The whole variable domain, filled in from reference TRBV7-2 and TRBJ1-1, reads GAGVSQSPSNKVTEKGKDVELRCDPISGHTALYWYRQSLGQGLEFLIYFQGNSAPDKSGLPSDRFSAERTGGSVSTLTIQRTQQEDSAVYLCASSLVGRGQTEAFFGQGTRLTVV.

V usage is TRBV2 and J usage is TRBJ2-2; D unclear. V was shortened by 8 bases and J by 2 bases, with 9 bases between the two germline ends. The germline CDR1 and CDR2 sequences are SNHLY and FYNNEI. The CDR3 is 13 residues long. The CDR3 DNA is TGTGCCAGCGGCGGTATTAACACCGGGGAGCTGTTTTTT. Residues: CASGGINTGELFF.

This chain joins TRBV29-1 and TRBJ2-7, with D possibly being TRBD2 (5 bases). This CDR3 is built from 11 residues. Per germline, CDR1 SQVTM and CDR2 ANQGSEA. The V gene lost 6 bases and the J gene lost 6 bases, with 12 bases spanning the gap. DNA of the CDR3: TGCAGCGTAATGGACGGGGTCGAGCAGTACTTC. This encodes CSVMDGVEQYF.

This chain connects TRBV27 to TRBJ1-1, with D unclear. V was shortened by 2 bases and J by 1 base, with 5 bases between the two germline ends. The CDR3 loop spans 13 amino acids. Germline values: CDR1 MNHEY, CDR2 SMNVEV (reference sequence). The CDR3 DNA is TGTGCCAGCAGTTTACGACAGAACACTGAAGCTTTCTTT. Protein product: CASSLRQNTEAFF.

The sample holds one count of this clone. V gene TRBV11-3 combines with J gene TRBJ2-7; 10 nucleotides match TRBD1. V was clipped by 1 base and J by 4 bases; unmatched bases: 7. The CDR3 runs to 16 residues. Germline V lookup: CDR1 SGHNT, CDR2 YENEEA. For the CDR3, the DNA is TGTGCCAGCAGCTTAGTTTTGGGACAGGGGAGGTACGAGCAGTACTTC. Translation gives CASSLVLGQGRYEQYF.

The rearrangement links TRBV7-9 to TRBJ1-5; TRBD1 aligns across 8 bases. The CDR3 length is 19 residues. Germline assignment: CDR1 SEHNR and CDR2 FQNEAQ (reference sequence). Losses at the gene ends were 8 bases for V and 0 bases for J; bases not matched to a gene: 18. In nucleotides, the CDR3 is TGTGCCAGCCCCTATGAACTGACAGGGGAGAAAGATAGCAATCAGCCCCAGCATTTT. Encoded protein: CASPYELTGEKDSNQPQHF.

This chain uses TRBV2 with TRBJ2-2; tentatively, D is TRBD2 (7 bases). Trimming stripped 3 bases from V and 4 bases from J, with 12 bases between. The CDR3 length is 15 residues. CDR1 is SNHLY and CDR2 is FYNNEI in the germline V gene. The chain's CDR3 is CASSEWGGGTGELFF. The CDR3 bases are TGTGCCAGCAGTGAGTGGGGGGGCGGCACCGGGGAGCTGTTTTTT.

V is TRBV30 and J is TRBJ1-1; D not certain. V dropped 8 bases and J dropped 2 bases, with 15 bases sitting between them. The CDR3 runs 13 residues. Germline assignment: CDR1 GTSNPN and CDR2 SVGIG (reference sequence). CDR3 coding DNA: TGTGCCGGTTCGGGTAGGCCTAACACTGAAGCTTTCTTT. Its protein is CAGSGRPNTEAFF.

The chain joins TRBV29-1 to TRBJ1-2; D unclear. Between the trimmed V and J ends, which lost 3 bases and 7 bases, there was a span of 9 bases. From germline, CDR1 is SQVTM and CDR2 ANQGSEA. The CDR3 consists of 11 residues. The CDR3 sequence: CSVETGSGYTF. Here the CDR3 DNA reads TGCAGCGTTGAGACCGGGAGTGGCTACACCTTC.

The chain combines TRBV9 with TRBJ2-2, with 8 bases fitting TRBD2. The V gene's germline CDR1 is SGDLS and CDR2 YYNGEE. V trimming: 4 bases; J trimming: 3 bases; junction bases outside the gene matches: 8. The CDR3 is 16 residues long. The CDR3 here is CASSLTAGEYTGELFF. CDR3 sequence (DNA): TGTGCCAGCAGCCTCACAGCGGGAGAATACACCGGGGAGCTGTTTTTT.

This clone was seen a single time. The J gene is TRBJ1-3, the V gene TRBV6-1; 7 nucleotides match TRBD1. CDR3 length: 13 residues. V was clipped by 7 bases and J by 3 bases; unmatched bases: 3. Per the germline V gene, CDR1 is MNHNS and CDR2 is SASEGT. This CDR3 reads CASTRQGGNTIYF. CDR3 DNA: TGTGCCAGCACAAGACAGGGTGGAAACACCATATATTTT.

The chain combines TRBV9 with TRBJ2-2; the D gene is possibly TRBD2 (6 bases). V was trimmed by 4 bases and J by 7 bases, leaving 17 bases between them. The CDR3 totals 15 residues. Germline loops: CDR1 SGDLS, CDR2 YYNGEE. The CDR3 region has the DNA TGTGCCAGCAGCCTGCAGGTCGGGGGAGACGGGGAGCTGTTTTTT. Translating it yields CASSLQVGGDGELFF.

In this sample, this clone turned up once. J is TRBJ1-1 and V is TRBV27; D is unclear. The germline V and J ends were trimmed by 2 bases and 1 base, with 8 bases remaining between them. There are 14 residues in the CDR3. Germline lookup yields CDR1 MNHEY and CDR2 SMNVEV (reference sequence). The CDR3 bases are TGTGCCAGCAGTTTACGGTCGGGGAACACTGAAGCTTTCTTT. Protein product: CASSLRSGNTEAFF.

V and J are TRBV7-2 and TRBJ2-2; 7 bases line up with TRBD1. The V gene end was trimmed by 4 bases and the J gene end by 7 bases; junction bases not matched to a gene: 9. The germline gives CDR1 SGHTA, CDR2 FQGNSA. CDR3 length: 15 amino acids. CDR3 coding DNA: TGTGCCAGCAGCTCGTATAACAGGGGTGGCGGGGAGCTGTTTTTT. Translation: CASSSYNRGGGELFF.

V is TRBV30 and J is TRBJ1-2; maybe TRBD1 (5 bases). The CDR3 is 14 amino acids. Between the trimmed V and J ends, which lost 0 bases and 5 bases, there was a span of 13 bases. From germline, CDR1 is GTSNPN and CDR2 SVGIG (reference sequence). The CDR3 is CAWSVRGGRYGYTF. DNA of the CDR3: TGTGCCTGGAGTGTACGGGGGGGACGGTATGGCTACACCTTC.

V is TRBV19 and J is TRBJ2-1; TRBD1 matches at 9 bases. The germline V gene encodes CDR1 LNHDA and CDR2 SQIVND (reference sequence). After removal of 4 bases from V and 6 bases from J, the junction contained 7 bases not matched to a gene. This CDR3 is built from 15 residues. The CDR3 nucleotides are TGTGCCAGTAGTACACGACAGGGGGTAAGCAATGAGCAGTTCTTC. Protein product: CASSTRQGVSNEQFF.